A single sample gave rise to the 5 T cell receptor beta chains below, sequenced in a study of cytomegalovirus exposure and HLA in healthy donors. Vbeta (60) and Jbeta (13) primers were used in the PCR. TCRdb's table, derived via immunoSEQ multiplex PCR, lists solely in-frame clones and lacks some. Seen here are around 130,000 clones, 70% to 85% observed once, and the top ten hold approximately 2.6%. Input material: PBMCs. The receptors originated from a boy between 2 and 10 years old in good health and CMV-seronegative.

The chain has TRBV5-1 and TRBJ2-7; TRBD1 matches at 8 bases. This CDR3 is 14 amino acids long. Per the germline V gene, CDR1 is SGHRS and CDR2 is YFSETQ. V was pared by 0 bases and J by 7 bases, with 6 bases of the junction left unmatched. The CDR3 DNA sequence: TGCGCCAGCAGCTTGGCTCCGGACAGGGTTGAGCAGTACTTC. It codes for CASSLAPDRVEQYF.

The J gene is TRBJ2-5, the V gene TRBV14; TRBD1 might be the D (5 bases). Germline V gene lookup returns CDR1 SGHDN and CDR2 FVKESK. V was trimmed by 6 bases and J by 2 bases, leaving 16 bases between them. The CDR3 covers 15 residues. CDR3 DNA sequence: TGTGCCAGCAGTCTGCTGGGGCGGAGACAAGAGACCCAGTACTTC. This codes for CASSLLGRRQETQYF.

This sequence joins TRBV19 and TRBJ1-5; the D gene is possibly TRBD1 (5 bases). Trimming shortened V by 3 bases and J by 5 bases, and 14 bases separated the two germline ends. Germline CDR1 and CDR2: LNHDA and SQIVND (reference sequence). This CDR3 comprises 15 residues. CDR3 loop: CASSMGGDRDQPQHF. The CDR3 nucleotides are TGTGCCAGTAGTATGGGGGGGGATCGGGATCAGCCCCAGCATTTT.

The chain links TRBV5-1 to TRBJ1-5; D unresolved. Germline V gene sequence: CDR1 SGHRS, CDR2 YFSETQ. Trimming removed 0 bases from V and 0 bases from J, with 7 bases in between. This CDR3 is built from 15 residues. CDR3 coding DNA: TGCGCCAGCAGCTTGGACAGCCCTAGCAATCAGCCCCAGCATTTT. As protein: CASSLDSPSNQPQHF. Using reference TRBV5-1 and TRBJ1-5 for the parts outside the CDR3, the full variable domain is KAGVTQTPRYLIKTRGQQVTLSCSPISGHRSVSWYQQTPGQGLQFLFEYFSETQRNKGNFPGRFSGRQFSNSRSEMNVSTLELGDSALYLCASSLDSPSNQPQHFGDGTRLSIL.

The chain uses TRBV7-6 and TRBJ2-7, with 7 bases aligning to TRBD2. Germline CDR1 SGHVS, CDR2 FNYEAQ. This CDR3 is built from 14 residues. The J segment lost 3 bases and the V segment lost 1 base, leaving 3 bases of the junction unmatched. The CDR3 region is CASSLDWEGYEQYV. DNA of the CDR3: TGTGCCAGCAGCTTAGATTGGGAGGGCTACGAGCAGTACGTC.